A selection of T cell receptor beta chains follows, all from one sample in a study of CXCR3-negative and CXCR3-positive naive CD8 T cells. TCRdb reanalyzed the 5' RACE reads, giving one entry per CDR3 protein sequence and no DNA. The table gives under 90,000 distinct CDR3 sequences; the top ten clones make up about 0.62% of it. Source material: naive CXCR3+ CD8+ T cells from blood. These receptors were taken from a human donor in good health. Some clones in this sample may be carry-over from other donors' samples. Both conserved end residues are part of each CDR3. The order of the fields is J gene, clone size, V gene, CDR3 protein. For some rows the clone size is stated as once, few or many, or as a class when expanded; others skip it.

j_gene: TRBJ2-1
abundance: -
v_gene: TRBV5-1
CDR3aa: CASSLGDLAGNEQFF

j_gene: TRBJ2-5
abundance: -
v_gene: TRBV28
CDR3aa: CASSLAPVLQREAEETQYF

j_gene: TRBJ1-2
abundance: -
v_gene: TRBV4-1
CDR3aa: CASSQKTAGGANYGYTF

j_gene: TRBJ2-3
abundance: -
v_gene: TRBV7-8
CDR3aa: CASSSGTDTQYF

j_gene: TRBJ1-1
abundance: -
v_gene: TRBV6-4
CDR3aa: CASSPPLGATEAFF

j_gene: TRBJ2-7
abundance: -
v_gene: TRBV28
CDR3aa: CASNRQASYEQYF

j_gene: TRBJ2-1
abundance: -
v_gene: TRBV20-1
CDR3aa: CSAIPSGGNNEQFF

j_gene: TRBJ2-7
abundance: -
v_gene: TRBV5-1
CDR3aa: CASSFSLAGAGSYEQYF

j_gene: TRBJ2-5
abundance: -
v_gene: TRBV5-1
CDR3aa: CASSTAGGQETQYF

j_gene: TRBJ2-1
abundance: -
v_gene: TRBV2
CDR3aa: CTSSDPGTGSYNEQFF

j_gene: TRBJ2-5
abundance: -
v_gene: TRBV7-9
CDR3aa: CASSLSGTGLFQETQYF

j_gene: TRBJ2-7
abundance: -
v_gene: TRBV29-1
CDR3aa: CSVLSLLASGTYEQYF

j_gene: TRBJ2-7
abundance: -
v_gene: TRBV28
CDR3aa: CASSFSGQSSYEQYF

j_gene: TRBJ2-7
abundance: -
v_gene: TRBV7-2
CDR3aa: CASSSWDTSYEQYF

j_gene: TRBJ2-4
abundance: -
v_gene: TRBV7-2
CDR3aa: CASSLGYIQYF

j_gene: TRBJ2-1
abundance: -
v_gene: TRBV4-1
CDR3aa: CASTLEAEDSYNEQFF

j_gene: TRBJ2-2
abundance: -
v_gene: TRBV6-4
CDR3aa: CASSVAATAGELFF

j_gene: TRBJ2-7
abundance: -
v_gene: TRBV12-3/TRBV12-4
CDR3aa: CASSEPGQTPSGEQYF

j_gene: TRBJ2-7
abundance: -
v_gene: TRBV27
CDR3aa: CASSFMEGYEQYF

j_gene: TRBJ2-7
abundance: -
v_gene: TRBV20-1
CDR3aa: CSARTSESSYEQYF

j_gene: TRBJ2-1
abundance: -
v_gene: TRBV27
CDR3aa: CASSRSPSTGGSYNEQFF

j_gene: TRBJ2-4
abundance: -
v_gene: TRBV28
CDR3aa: CASSFSNSEQNIQYF

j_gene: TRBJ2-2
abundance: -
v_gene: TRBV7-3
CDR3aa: CASSTGQGAYTGELFF

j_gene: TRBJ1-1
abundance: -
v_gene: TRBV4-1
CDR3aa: CASSHGTGGEINAFF

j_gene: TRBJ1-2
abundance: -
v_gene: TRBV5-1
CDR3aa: CASSLRGQAAMDYGYTF

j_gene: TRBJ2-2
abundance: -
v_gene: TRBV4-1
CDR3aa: CASSQDTGELFF

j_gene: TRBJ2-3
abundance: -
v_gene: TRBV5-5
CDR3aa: CASSLRGASTDTQYF

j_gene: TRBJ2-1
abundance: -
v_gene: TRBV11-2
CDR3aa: CASSFGHNEQFF

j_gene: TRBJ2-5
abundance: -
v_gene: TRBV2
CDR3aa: CASTGSDRETQYF

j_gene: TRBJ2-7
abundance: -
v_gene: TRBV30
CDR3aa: CAWRGLTSCYEQYF

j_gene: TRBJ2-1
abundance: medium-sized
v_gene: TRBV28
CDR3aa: CASRLAGGNEQFF

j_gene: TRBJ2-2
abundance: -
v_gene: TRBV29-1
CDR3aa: CSVIYGLAGSNTGELFF

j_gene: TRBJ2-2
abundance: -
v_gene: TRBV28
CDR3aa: CASKMGLAVTGELFF

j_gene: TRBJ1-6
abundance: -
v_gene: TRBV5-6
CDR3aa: CASSSMGNNSPLHF

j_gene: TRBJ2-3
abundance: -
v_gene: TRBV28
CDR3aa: CASSLSRADRTDTQYF

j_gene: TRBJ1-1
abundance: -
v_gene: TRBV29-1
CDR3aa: CSARQGQTEAFF

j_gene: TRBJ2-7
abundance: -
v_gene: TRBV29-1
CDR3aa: CSVVVRVGYEQYF

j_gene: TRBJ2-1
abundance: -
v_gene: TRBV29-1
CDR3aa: CSVKDGMGSYNEQFF

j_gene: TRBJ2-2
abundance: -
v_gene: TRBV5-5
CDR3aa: CASSLGPLDSNTGELFF

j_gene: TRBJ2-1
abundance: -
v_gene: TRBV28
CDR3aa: CASSFRGPYNEQFF

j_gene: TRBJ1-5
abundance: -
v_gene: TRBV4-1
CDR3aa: CASSQERGSGQPQHF

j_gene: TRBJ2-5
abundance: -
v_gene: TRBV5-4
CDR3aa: CASSWPGVKETQYF

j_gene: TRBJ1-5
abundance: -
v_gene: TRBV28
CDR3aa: CASSFQGSLNQPQHF

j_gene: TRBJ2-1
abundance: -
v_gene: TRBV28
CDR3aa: CASSFDDYNEQFF

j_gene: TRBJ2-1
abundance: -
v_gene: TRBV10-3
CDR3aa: CAISEASGQGYSEQFF

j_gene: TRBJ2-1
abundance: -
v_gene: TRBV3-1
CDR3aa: CTSSLAGGPTDEQFF

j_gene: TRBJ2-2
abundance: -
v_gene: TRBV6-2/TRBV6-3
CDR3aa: CASSYLLDSNTGELFF

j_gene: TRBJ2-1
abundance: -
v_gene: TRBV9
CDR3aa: CASSVGPLELFF

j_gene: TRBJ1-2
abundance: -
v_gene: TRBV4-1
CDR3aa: CASSPGPGAAGYTF

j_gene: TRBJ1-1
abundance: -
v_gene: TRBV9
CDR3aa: CASSVNTQGDAFF

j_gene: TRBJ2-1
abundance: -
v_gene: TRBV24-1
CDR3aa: CATIVLDYNEQFF